In its sample, the clone carrying this TCR beta chain ranks as medium-sized. The antigen remains unidentified. Germline V CDR1 and CDR2: SEHNR, FQNEAQ (reference sequence). CDR3 length equals 14 residues. Trimming cost V 0 bases and J 4 bases, with 7 bases left between them. Only in-frame clones appear in the TCRdb table, and some are missing; sequencing was by immunoSEQ multiplex PCR. The sample has about 73,000 clones, over 80% seen once. This sample was included in a study of OX40 agonist ivuxolimab in advanced cancers. On the study more broadly: The dose of intravenous ivuxolimab that patients received every 2 weeks ranged from 0.01 to 10 mg/kg. Age averaged around 59 years (range roughly 23 to 90), and roughly 80% were male.

The investigators sampled blood at baseline, at cycle 4 day 1, and at cycle 7 day 1. Findings and caveats of the study: With doses of 0.1 to 3.0 mg/kg, CD4+ and CD8+ blood T cells had undergone clonal expansion by week 6.

Sequencing was performed on CD4+ or CD8+ T cells sorted from blood, taken in a trial of the OX40 agonist ivuxolimab. This receptor was taken from an adult with an advanced solid tumor such as melanoma, head and neck, liver or kidney cancer. The chain has TRBV7-9 and TRBJ1-5; D is unresolved. CDR3 loop: CASSLAAGNQPQHF. In nucleotides, the CDR3 is TGTGCCAGCAGCTTAGCAGCGGGGAATCAGCCCCAGCATTTT.